Sequencing of this T cell receptor (beta chain) was carried out in a study of CD8 T cells in Susac syndrome. The CDR3 covers 14 residues. The ends were cut back, 6 bases at V and 2 bases at J, with 13 bases in the middle. The germline gives CDR1 SNHLY, CDR2 FYNNEI. The RNA, roughly 0.45 to 1 ug, was put through reverse transcription using random hexamers. TCRdb re-derived calls from the immunoSEQ multiplex PCR reads in MiXCR, one entry per CDR3 protein. The sample carries 140,000 to 150,000 distinct CDR3 sequences, approximately 93% recorded once. Material for sequencing was CD4+ T cells from PBMCs. The TCR comes from a human donor in good health. The chain employs TRBV2 and TRBJ1-1, with D tentatively TRBD1 (5 bases). CDR3 residues: CASRAGQSNTEAFF. The DNA for the CDR3 is TGTGCCAGCAGGGCGGGGCAGAGCAACACTGAAGCTTTCTTT. The whole variable domain, filled in from reference TRBV2 and TRBJ1-1, reads EPEVTQTPSHQVTQMGQEVILRCVPISNHLYFYWYRQILGQKVEFLVSFYNNEISEKSEIFDDQFSVERPDGSNFTLKIRSTKLEDSAMYFCASRAGQSNTEAFFGQGTRLTVV.